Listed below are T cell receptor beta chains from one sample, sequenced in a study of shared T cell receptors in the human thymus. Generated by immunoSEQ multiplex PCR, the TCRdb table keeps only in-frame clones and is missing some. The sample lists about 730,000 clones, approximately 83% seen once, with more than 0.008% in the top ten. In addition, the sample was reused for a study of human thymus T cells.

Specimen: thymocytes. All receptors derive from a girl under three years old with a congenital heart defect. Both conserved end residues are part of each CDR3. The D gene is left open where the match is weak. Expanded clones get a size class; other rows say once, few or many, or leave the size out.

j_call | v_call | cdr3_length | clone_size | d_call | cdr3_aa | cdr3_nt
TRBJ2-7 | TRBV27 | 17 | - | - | CASSLSRTPGIDDEQYF | TGTGCCAGCAGTTTATCGCGGACCCCGGGGATCGACGACGAGCAGTACTTC
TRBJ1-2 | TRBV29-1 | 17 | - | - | CSVDSEHNYSRAPPYTF | TGCAGCGTTGATTCGGAACACAACTATTCCAGGGCGCCCCCCTACACCTTC
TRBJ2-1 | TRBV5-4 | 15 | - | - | CASSRGDSRGNEQFF | TGTGCCAGCAGCAGAGGAGACAGCCGGGGGAATGAGCAGTTCTTC
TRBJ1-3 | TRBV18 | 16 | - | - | CASSPQAGRSGNTIYF | TGTGCCAGCTCACCACAGGCCGGCAGGTCTGGAAACACCATATATTTT
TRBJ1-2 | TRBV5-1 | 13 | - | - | CASSLGRNYGYTF | TGCGCCAGCAGCTTGGGCCGGAACTATGGCTACACCTTC
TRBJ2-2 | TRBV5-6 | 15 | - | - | CASSLGDFRTGELFF | TGTGCCAGCAGCCTCGGGGACTTCAGGACGGGGGAGCTGTTTTTT
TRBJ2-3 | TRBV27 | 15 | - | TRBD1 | CASTPGQGSTDTQYF | TGTGCCAGTACACCCGGACAGGGAAGCACAGATACGCAGTATTTT
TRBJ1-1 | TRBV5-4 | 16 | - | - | CASSLIWAGANTEAFF | TGTGCCAGCAGCTTGATTTGGGCAGGCGCGAACACTGAAGCTTTCTTT
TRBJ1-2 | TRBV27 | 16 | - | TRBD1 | CASSFTGEGALGGYTF | TGTGCCAGCAGTTTCACCGGCGAGGGGGCGCTCGGTGGCTACACCTTC
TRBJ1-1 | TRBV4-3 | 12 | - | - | CASSQGLVSAFF | TGCGCCAGCAGCCAAGGTCTCGTCTCCGCTTTCTTT
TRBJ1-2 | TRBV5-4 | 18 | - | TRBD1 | CASSLLFRGQGNFVGYTF | TGTGCCAGCAGCTTGCTTTTCAGGGGACAGGGAAATTTCGTTGGCTACACCTTC
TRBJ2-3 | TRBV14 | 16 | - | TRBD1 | CASSQNRDRPTDTQYF | TGTGCCAGCAGCCAGAACCGGGACAGGCCCACAGATACGCAGTATTTT
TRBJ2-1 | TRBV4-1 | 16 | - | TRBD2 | CASRRAPTSGGYEQFF | TGCGCCAGCAGAAGAGCCCCGACTAGCGGGGGTTATGAGCAGTTCTTC
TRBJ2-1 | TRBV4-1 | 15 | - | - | CASSQKNPPGNEQFF | TGCGCCAGCAGCCAAAAGAATCCCCCGGGCAATGAGCAGTTCTTC
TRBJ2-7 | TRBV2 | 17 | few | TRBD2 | CASTRGLAGGGTYEQYF | TGTGCCAGCACCAGGGGACTAGCGGGGGGAGGAACCTACGAGCAGTACTTC
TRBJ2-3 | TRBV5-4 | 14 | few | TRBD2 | CASSPGGGTDTQYF | TGTGCCAGCAGCCCGGGCGGGGGTACAGATACGCAGTATTTT
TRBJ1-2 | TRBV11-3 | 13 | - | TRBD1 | CASSRTGNYGYTF | TGTGCCAGCAGCCGGACAGGTAACTATGGCTACACCTTC
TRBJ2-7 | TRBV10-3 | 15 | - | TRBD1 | CAIRGTGNFVYEQYF | TGTGCCATCAGGGGGACAGGTAATTTTGTGTACGAGCAGTACTTC
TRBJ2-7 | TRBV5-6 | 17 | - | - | CASSLESGHPFSYEQYF | TGTGCCAGCAGCTTGGAGTCAGGACACCCTTTCTCCTACGAGCAGTACTTC
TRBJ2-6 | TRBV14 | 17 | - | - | CASSQGVVCSGANVLTF | TGTGCCAGCAGCCAAGGAGTAGTGTGCTCTGGGGCCAACGTCCTGACTTTC
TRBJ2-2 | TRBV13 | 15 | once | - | CASGERSAATGELFF | TGTGCCAGCGGAGAGAGGTCCGCCGCTACCGGGGAGCTGTTTTTT
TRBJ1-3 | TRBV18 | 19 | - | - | CASSPLGGWTRGSGNTIYF | TGTGCCAGCTCACCTTTAGGGGGTTGGACGCGAGGCTCTGGAAACACCATATATTTT
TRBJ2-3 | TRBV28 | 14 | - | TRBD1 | CASSIGTDEDTQYF | TGTGCCAGCAGTATCGGGACAGATGAAGATACGCAGTATTTT
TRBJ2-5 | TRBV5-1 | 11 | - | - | CASRLVETQYF | TGCGCCAGCAGACTCGTAGAGACCCAGTACTTC
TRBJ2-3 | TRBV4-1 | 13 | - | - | CASSQDPVDTQYF | TGCGCCAGCAGCCAAGATCCGGTAGATACGCAGTATTTT
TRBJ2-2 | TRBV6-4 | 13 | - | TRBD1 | CASRQGVGGELFF | TGTGCCAGCCGACAGGGTGTTGGCGGGGAGCTGTTTTTT
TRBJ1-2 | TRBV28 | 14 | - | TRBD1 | CASSYRRTGFGYTF | TGTGCCAGCAGCTACAGGAGGACAGGGTTCGGCTACACCTTC
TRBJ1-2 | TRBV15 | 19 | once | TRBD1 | CATSRVPLVGGQANYGYTF | TGTGCCACCAGCAGAGTCCCCCTTGTAGGGGGCCAAGCTAACTATGGCTACACCTTC
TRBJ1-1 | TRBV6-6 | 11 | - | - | CASGQMAEAFF | TGTGCCAGCGGCCAGATGGCTGAAGCTTTCTTT
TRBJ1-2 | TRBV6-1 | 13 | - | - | CASNPQGQYGYTF | TGTGCCAGCAATCCACAGGGTCAGTATGGCTACACCTTC
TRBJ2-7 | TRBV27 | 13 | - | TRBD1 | CASSRDRSYEQYF | TGTGCCAGCAGTAGGGACAGGAGCTACGAGCAGTACTTC
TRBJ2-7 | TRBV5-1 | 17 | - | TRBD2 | CASSPRASGNQTYEQYF | TGCGCCAGCAGCCCCCGGGCTAGCGGAAACCAGACCTACGAGCAGTACTTC
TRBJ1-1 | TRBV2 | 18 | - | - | CASIRGGGPWYGLGEAFF | TGTGCCAGCATCCGCGGGGGGGGCCCCTGGTATGGTTTAGGTGAAGCTTTCTTT
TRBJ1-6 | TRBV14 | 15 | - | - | CASSQGEGANSPLHF | TGTGCCAGCAGCCAAGGCGAGGGAGCAAATTCACCCCTCCACTTT
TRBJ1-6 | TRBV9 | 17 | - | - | CASSVGRQSSYNSPLHF | TGTGCCAGCAGCGTAGGCAGGCAGAGCTCCTATAATTCACCCCTCCACTTT
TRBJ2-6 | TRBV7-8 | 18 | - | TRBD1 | CASSFGTGASSGANVLTF | TGTGCCAGCAGCTTTGGGACAGGGGCAAGCTCTGGGGCCAACGTCCTGACTTTC
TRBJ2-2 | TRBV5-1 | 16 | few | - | CASSLFVLRGTGELFF | TGCGCCAGCAGCTTGTTCGTACTCCGGGGCACCGGGGAGCTGTTTTTT
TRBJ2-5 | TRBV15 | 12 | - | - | CATSRSQGPQYF | TGTGCCACCAGCAGATCACAGGGTCCCCAGTACTTC
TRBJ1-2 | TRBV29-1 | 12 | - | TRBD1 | CSAAGQGYGYTF | TGCAGCGCTGCGGGACAGGGCTATGGCTACACCTTC
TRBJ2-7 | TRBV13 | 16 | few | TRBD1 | CASSLLRTGSRNEQYF | TGTGCCAGCAGCTTGTTACGGACAGGGAGTCGGAACGAGCAGTACTTC
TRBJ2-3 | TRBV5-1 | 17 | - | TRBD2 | CASSSRTSGGLTDTQYF | TGCGCCAGCAGCTCCCGGACTAGCGGGGGCCTCACAGATACGCAGTATTTT
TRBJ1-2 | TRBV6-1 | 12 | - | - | CASSLEGYGYTF | TGTGCCAGCAGCTTAGAGGGATATGGCTACACCTTC
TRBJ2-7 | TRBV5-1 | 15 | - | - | CASSLGTANSYEQYF | TGCGCCAGCAGCTTGGGGACAGCTAACTCCTACGAGCAGTACTTC
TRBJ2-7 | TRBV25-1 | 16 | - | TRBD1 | CASSDATRGYYYEQYF | TGTGCCAGCAGTGACGCCACCAGGGGGTATTACTACGAGCAGTACTTC
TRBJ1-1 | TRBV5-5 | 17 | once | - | CASSPPQQGYVNTEAFF | TGTGCCAGCAGCCCCCCCCAACAGGGATACGTCAACACTGAAGCTTTCTTT
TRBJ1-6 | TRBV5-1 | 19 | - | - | CASSLGQLDLGNYNSPLHF | TGCGCCAGCAGCCTAGGACAGTTGGATCTGGGTAACTATAATTCCCCCCTCCACTTT
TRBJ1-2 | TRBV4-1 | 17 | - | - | CASSRHPSGQSRGGYTF | TGCGCCAGCAGCCGCCACCCTTCCGGACAGTCTAGGGGAGGCTACACCTTC
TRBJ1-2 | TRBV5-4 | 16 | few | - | CASSHKKITQLYGYTF | TGTGCCAGCAGCCATAAGAAGATCACTCAACTATATGGCTACACCTTC
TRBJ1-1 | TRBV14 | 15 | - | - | CASSQETEEGTEAFF | TGTGCCAGCAGCCAAGAAACGGAGGAGGGCACTGAAGCTTTCTTT
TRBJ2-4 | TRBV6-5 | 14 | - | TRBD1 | CASSKRQGRNIQYF | TGTGCCAGCAGTAAACGACAGGGTAGAAACATTCAGTACTTC